Described below is a single TCR beta chain sequence and its context. This sample is drawn from a study of blood T cell repertoires in COVID-19. Study in general: Donors in the United States, Italy and Spain gave samples during acute or convalescent COVID-19.

TCRdb's copy holds only in-frame clones and misses some; the assay was immunoSEQ multiplex PCR. The repertoire holds 200,000 to 250,000 clones, with 70% to 85% as singletons. This CDR3 contains 12 residues. Germline V lookup: CDR1 MNHEY, CDR2 SVGAGI. Trimming shortened V by 6 bases and J by 3 bases, and 7 bases separated the two germline ends. This chain connects TRBV6-5 to TRBJ2-3; tentative D call: TRBD2 (6 bases). This clonotype was obtained from a woman aged 55-70 years who had recovered from COVID-19. Sequences were obtained from PBMCs or T cells enriched from blood (not recorded which). This chain's CDR3 is CASRLATDTQYF. CDR3 sequence (DNA): TGTGCCAGCAGACTAGCTACAGATACGCAGTATTTT.